This T cell receptor beta chain is from a study of radiation and T cells in renal cell carcinoma. Specified time point: blood 4 weeks post-SBRT, at nephrectomy. Specified treatment: 15 Gy SBRT to primary tumor, nephrectomy 4 weeks later. A single count supports this clone. The same CDR3 can be traced to other DNA sequences in this sample. This table comes from immunoSEQ multiplex PCR, and its TCRdb copy is limited to in-frame clones, with some not included. The profile covers roughly 170,000 clones, with about 88% appearing a single time and 11% taken by the ten largest. The material sequenced was blood, taken from a patient whose treatment included radiotherapy and nephrectomy. The receptor's source is a woman aged 50 to 60 with renal cell carcinoma.

The CDR3 sequence: CASSLQGAPYEQYF. The CDR3 region has the DNA TGCGCCAGCAGTCTTCAGGGGGCTCCCTACGAGCAGTACTTC. The rearrangement uses TRBV5-1 and TRBJ2-7, with TRBD1 matching 8 bases. This CDR3 has 14 amino acids. CDR1 SGHRS and CDR2 YFSETQ come from the germline V gene. Unmatched junction bases numbered 6, after V lost 5 bases and J lost 2 bases.